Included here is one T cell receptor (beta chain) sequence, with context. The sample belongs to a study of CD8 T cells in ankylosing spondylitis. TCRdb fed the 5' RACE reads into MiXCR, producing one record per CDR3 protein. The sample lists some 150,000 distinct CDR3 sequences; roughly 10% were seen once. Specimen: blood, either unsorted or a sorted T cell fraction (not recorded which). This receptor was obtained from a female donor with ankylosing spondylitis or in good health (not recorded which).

The CDR3 sequence is CSLAGEETQYF. The CDR3 DNA reads as TGCAGTCTAGCGGGAGAAGAGACCCAGTACTTC. The J gene is TRBJ2-5, the V gene TRBV20-1, with 10 bases lining up with TRBD2. CDR3 length equals 11 residues. Germline V gene data show CDR1 as DFQATT and CDR2 as SNEGSKA (reference sequence). V was clipped by 8 bases and J by 3 bases; unmatched bases: 0.